This TCR beta chain was recovered during a study of blood T cells in healthy people across ages. Findings and caveats of the study: Naive and antigen-experienced cells were not separated, limiting conclusive comparison. In long-lived donors, naive CD4+ cell counts and diversity exceeded those of aged donors.

A J-beta primer mix and a sample-barcoded 5' primer were used in a second PCR of roughly 7 to 12 cycles. A single record per CDR3 protein comes from TCRdb applying MiXCR to the 5' RACE reads. The table shows about 800,000 distinct CDR3 sequences, with more than 20% occurring only once. In its sample, this clonotype was seen a few times. The target antigen is unknown. Trimming shortened V by 6 bases and J by 10 bases, and 19 bases separated the two germline ends. The CDR3 loop spans 15 amino acids. These data also featured in a second study, about T cells of mothers and their children.

V is TRBV12-3 or TRBV12-4 and J is TRBJ1-6; D is possibly TRBD1 (5 bases). The source of this sequence is a boy aged 10-17 years in good health. Sequencing used blood. In DNA, the CDR3 is TGTGCCAGCAGGAAACAAGGGGAGCTCTCCTCACCCCTCCACTTT. Translating gives CASRKQGELSSPLHF.